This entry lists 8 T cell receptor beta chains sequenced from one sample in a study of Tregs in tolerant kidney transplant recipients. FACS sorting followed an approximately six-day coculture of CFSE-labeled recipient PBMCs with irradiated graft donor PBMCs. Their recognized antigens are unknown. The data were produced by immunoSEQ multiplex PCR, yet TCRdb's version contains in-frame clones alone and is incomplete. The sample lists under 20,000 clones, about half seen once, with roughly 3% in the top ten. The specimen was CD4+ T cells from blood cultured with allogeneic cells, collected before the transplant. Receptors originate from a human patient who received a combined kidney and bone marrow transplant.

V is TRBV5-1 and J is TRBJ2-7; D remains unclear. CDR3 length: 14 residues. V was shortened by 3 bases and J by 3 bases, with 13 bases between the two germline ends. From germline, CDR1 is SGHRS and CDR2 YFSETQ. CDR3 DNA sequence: TGCGCCAGCAGCTCGGCCGGGTTCGGCTACGAGCAGTACTTC. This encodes CASSSAGFGYEQYF.

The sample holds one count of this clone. The CDR3 sequence is CASSSLTGWETGELFF. The CDR3 nucleotides read TGTGCCAGCAGCTCATTGACAGGGTGGGAGACCGGGGAGCTGTTTTTT. The V and J genes are TRBV5-5 and TRBJ2-2, with TRBD1 matching 7 bases. The CDR3 consists of 16 residues. Per germline, CDR1 SGHKS and CDR2 YYEKEE (reference sequence). Losses at the gene ends were 3 bases for V and 5 bases for J; bases not matched to a gene: 10.

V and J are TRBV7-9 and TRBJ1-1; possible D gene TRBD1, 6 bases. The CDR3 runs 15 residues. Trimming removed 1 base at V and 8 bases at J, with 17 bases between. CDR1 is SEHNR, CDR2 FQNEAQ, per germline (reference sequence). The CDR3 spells CASSLVNRATHEAFF. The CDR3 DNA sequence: TGTGCCAGCAGCTTAGTGAACAGGGCGACTCACGAAGCTTTCTTT.

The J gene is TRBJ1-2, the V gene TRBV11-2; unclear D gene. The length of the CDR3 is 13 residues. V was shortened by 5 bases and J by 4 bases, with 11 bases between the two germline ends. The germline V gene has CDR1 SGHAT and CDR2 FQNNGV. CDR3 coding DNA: TGTGCCAGCAGCCCATCCCCGGGCTATGGCTACACCTTC. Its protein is CASSPSPGYGYTF. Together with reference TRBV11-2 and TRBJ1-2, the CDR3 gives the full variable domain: EAGVAQSPRYKIIEKRQSVAFWCNPISGHATLYWYQQILGQGPKLLIQFQNNGVVDDSQLPKDRFSAERLKGVDSTLKIQPAKLEDSAVYLCASSPSPGYGYTFGSGTRLTVV.

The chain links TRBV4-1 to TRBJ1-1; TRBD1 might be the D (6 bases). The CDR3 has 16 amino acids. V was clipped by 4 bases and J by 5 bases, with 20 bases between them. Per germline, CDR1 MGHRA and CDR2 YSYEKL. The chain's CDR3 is CASSPILDRRETEAFF. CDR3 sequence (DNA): TGCGCCAGCAGCCCAATATTAGACAGGAGAGAAACTGAAGCTTTCTTT.

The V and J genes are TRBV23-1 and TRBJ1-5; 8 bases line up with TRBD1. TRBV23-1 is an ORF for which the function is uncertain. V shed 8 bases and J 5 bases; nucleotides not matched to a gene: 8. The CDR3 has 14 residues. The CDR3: CASPNRGLDQPQHF. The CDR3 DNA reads TGCGCCAGCCCCAACAGGGGGTTAGATCAGCCCCAGCATTTT.

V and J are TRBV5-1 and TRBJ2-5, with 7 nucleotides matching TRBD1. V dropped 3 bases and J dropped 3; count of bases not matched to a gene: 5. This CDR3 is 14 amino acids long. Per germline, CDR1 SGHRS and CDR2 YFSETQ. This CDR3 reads CASSSGQTKETQYF. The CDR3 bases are TGCGCCAGCAGCTCGGGACAGACAAAAGAGACCCAGTACTTC. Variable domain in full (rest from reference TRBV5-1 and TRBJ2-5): KAGVTQTPRYLIKTRGQQVTLSCSPISGHRSVSWYQQTPGQGLQFLFEYFSETQRNKGNFPGRFSGRQFSNSRSEMNVSTLELGDSALYLCASSSGQTKETQYFGPGTRLLVL.

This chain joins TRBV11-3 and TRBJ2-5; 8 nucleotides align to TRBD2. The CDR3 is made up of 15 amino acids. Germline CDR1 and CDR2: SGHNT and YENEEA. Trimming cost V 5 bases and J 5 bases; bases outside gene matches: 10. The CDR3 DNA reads TGTGCCAGCAGCGTAGCGCGTAGCGGGAAGGAGACCCAGTACTTC. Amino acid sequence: CASSVARSGKETQYF. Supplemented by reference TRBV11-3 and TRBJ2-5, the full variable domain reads EAGVVQSPRYKIIEKKQPVAFWCNPISGHNTLYWYLQNLGQGPELLIRYENEEAVDDSQLPKDRFSAERLKGVDSTLKIQPAELGDSAVYLCASSVARSGKETQYFGPGTRLLVL.